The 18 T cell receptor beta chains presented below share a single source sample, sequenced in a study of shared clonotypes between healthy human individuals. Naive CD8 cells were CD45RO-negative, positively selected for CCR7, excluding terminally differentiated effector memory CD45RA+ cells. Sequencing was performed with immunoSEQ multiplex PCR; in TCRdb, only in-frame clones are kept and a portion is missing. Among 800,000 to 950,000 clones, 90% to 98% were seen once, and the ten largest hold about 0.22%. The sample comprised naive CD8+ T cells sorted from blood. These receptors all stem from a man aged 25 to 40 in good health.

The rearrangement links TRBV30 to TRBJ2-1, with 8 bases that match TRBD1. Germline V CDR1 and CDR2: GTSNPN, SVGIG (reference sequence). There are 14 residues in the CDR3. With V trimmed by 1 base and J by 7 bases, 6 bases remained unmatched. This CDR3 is CAWSETGVWNEQFF. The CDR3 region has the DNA TGTGCCTGGAGTGAGACAGGGGTCTGGAATGAGCAGTTCTTC. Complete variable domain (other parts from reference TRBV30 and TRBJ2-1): SQTIHQWPATLVQPVGSPLSLECTVEGTSNPNLYWYRQAAGRGLQLLFYSVGIGQISSEVPQNLSASRPQDRQFILSSKKLLLSDSGFYLCAWSETGVWNEQFFGPGTRLTVL.

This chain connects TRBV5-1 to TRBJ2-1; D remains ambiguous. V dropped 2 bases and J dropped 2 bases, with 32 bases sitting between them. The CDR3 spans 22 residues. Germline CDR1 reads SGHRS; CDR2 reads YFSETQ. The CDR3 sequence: CASSFPGPSVYGWGYAYNEQFF. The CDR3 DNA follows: TGCGCCAGCAGCTTCCCGGGCCCCTCGGTCTATGGATGGGGATACGCCTACAATGAGCAGTTCTTC.

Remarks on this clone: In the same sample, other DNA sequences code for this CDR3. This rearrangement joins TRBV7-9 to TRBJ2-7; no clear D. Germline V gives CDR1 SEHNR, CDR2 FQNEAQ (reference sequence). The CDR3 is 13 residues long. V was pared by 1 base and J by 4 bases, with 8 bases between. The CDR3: CASSLEGGYEQYF. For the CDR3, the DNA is TGTGCCAGCAGCTTAGAGGGTGGTTACGAGCAGTACTTC.

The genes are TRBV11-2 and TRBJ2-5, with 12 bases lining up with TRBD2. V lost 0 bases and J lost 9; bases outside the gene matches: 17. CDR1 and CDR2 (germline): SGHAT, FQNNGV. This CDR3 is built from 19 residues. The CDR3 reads CASSLDGLGLAGPRGAQYF. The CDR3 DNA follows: TGTGCCAGCAGCTTAGATGGCCTCGGACTAGCGGGACCCCGAGGGGCCCAGTACTTC.

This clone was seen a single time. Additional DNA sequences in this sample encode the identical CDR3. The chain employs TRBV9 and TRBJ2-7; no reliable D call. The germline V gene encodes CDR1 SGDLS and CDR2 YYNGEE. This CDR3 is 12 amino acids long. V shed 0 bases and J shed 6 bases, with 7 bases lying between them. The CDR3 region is CASSVVGGEQYF. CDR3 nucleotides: TGTGCCAGCAGCGTAGTGGGCGGCGAGCAGTACTTC.

This chain's CDR3 is CASSFGGDEQFF. The CDR3 DNA reads as TGTGCCAGCAGTTTCGGTGGAGATGAGCAGTTCTTC. The chain is built from TRBV28 and TRBJ2-1, with no clear D. V lost 3 bases and J 8 bases, leaving 8 bases between the germline ends. The length of the CDR3 is 12 residues. Per germline, CDR1 MDHEN and CDR2 SYDVKM.

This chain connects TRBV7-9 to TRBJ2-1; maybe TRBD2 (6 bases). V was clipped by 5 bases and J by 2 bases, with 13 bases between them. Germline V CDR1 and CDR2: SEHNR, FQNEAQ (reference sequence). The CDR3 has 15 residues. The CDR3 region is CASSPAGSPYNEQFF. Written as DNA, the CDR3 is TGTGCCAGCAGCCCAGCCGGGAGCCCCTACAATGAGCAGTTCTTC.

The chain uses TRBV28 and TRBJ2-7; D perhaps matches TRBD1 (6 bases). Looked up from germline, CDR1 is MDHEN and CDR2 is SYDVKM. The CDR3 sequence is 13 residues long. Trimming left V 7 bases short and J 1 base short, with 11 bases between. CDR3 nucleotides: TGTGCCAGCACCACCCAGGGGTCCTACGAGCAGTACTTC. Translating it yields CASTTQGSYEQYF.

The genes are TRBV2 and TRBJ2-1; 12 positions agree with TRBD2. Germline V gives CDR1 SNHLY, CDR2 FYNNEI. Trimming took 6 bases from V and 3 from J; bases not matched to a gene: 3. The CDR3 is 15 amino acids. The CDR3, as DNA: TGTGCCAGCAGCCAACTAGCGGGAGGCTACAATGAGCAGTTCTTC. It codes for CASSQLAGGYNEQFF. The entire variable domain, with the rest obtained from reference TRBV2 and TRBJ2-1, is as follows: EPEVTQTPSHQVTQMGQEVILRCVPISNHLYFYWYRQILGQKVEFLVSFYNNEISEKSEIFDDQFSVERPDGSNFTLKIRSTKLEDSAMYFCASSQLAGGYNEQFFGPGTRLTVL.

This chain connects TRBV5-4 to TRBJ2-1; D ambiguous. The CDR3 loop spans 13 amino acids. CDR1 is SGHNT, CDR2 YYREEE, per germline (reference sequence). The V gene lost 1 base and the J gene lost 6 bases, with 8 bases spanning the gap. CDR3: CASSLSEFNEQFF. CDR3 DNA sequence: TGTGCCAGCAGCTTGTCTGAATTCAATGAGCAGTTCTTC.

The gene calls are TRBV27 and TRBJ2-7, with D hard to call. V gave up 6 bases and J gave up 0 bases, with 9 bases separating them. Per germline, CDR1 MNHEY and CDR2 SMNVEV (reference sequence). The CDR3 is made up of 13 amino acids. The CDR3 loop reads CASSPPDSYEQYF. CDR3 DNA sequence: TGTGCCAGCAGCCCCCCCGACTCCTACGAGCAGTACTTC.

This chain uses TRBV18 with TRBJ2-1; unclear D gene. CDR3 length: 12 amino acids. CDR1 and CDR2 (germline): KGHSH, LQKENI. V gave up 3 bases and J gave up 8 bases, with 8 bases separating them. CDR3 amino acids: CASSPGDHEQFF. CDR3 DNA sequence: TGTGCCAGCTCACCGGGCGATCATGAGCAGTTCTTC.

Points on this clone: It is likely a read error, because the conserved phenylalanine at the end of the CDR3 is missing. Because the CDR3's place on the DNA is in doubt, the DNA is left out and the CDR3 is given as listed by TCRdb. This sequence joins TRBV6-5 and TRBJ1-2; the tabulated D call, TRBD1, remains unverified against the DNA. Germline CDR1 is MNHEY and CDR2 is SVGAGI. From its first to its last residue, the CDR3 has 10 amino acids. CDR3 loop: CASSYSGQGV.

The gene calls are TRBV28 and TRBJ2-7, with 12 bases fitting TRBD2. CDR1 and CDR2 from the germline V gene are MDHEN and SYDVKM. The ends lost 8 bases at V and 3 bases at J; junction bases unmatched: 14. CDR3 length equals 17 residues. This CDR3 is CASQENLGLAGLYEQYF. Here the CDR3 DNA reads TGTGCCAGCCAGGAGAACTTGGGACTAGCGGGTCTCTACGAGCAGTACTTC.

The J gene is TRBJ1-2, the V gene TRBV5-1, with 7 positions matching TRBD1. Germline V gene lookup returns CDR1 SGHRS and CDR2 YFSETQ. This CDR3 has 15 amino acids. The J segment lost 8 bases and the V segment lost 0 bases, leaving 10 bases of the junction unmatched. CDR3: CASSLGTGPVRGYTF. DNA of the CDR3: TGCGCCAGCAGCTTGGGGACAGGCCCTGTAAGGGGCTACACCTTC.

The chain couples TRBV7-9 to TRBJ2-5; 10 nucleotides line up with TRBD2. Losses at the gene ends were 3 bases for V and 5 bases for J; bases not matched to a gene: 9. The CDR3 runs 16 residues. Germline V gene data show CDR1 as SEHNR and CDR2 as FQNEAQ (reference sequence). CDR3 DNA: TGTGCCAGCAGCTTGAGTCTAGCGGGAGAATCCGAGACCCAGTACTTC. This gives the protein CASSLSLAGESETQYF.

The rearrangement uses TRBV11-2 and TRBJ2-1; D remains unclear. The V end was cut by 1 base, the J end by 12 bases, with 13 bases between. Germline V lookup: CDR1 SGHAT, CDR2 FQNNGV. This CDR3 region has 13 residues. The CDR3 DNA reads TGTGCCAGCAGCTTAGGGTCCCTAGTGGTGCAGTTCTTC. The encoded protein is CASSLGSLVVQFF. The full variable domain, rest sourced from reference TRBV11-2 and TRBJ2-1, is EAGVAQSPRYKIIEKRQSVAFWCNPISGHATLYWYQQILGQGPKLLIQFQNNGVVDDSQLPKDRFSAERLKGVDSTLKIQPAKLEDSAVYLCASSLGSLVVQFFGPGTRLTVL.

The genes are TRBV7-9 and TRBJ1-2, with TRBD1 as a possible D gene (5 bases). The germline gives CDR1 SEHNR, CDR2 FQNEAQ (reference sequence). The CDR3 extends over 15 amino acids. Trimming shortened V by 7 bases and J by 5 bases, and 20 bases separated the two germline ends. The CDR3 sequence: CASTVLWDAAYGYTF. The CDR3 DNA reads TGTGCCAGCACGGTTTTGTGGGACGCGGCTTATGGCTACACCTTC.